The clone carrying this T cell receptor (beta chain) was recorded at least ten times. These data belong to a study of response to subunit inactivated influenza vaccine. TCRdb fed the RT-PCR reads into MiXCR, producing one record per CDR3 protein. The repertoire has roughly 630,000 distinct CDR3 sequences, roughly 15% of them found once; the top ten carry approximately 7.6%. This CDR3 has 13 residues. Germline V lookup: CDR1 DFQATT, CDR2 SNEGSKA (reference sequence). Between the trimmed V and J ends, which lost 1 base and 5 bases, there was a span of 11 bases. The clonotype originates from a man aged 50-59 years who received an inactivated influenza vaccine. This rearrangement joins TRBV20-1 to TRBJ1-1; the D gene is possibly TRBD1 (6 bases). Material: PBMCs from blood, obtained 14 to 15 days before vaccination. The CDR3 loop is CSARVAGVTEAFF. Written as DNA, the CDR3 is TGCAGTGCTAGAGTGGCAGGGGTAACTGAAGCTTTCTTT.